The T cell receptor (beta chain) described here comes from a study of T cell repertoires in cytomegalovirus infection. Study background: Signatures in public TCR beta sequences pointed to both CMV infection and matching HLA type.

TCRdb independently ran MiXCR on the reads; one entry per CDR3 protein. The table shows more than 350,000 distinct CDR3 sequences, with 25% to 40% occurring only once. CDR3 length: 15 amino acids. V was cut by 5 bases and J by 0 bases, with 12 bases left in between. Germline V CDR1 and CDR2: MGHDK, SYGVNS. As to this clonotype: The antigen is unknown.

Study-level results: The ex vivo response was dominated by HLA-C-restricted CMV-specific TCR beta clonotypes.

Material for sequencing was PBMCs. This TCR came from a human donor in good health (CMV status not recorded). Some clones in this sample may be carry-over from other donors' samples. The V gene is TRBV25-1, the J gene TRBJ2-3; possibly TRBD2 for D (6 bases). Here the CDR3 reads CASSPTSPSTDTQYF. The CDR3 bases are TGTGCCAGCAGTCCTACTAGCCCCAGCACAGATACGCAGTATTTT.